The clone carrying this TCR beta chain showed up many times. Its antigen remains unknown. The data were taken from a study of early T cells in non-severe SARS-CoV-2 infection. Overall study context: It was bulk RNA from unsorted whole blood that was sequenced, and the chains were unpaired. Study observations and caveats: Anti-spike CD8 responses were favored by VDJdb matching, which missed private and CD4 specificities.

Individual cDNA molecules were tagged with unique molecular identifiers, the study reported. Each CDR3 protein gets one entry after TCRdb re-called the 5' RACE reads with MiXCR. The table records tens of thousands of distinct CDR3 sequences, 4.9% of them present only once. The ends lost 3 bases at V and 7 bases at J; junction bases unmatched: 5. Germline V gene data show CDR1 as SGHTA and CDR2 as FQGTGA. The CDR3 runs 15 residues. The sequenced sample was whole blood. The chain employs TRBV7-3 and TRBJ2-3; 12 bases agree with TRBD1. The clonotype originates from an adult who was a healthcare worker with PCR-confirmed SARS-CoV-2 infection or an uninfected control (not recorded which). CDR3 sequence: CASSFGTGGSNTQYF. Here the CDR3 DNA reads TGTGCCAGCAGCTTCGGGACAGGGGGCTCGAATACGCAGTATTTT.